The 27 T cell receptor beta chains reported below all come from one sample, sequenced in a study of blood T cell repertoires in COVID-19. The protocol was immunoSEQ multiplex PCR, while the TCRdb copy is restricted to in-frame clones and leaves out a portion. The sample shows just over 300,000 clones, around 90% of them seen only once. The material sequenced was peripheral blood. The receptors were sampled from a man younger than 30 with active or convalescent COVID-19.

This clone was seen more than once but under ten times. This chain uses TRBV27 with TRBJ1-2, with TRBD1 matching 12 bases. J lost 7 bases, V lost 5 bases, and 8 bases had no gene match. Germline values: CDR1 MNHEY, CDR2 SMNVEV (reference sequence). The CDR3 length is 15 residues. CDR3 coding DNA: TGTGCCAGCAGTGCCGGGACAGGGGGCGGGGGTGGCTACACCTTC. Translated, it gives CASSAGTGGGGGYTF.

This clone was observed once. This chain connects TRBV13 to TRBJ2-3, with a tentative D call TRBD1 (7 bases). CDR1 is PRHDT and CDR2 is FYEKMQ in the germline V gene (reference sequence). The CDR3 consists of 17 residues. V was cut by 0 bases and J by 2 bases, with 15 bases left in between. CDR3 in amino acids: CASSLGRGTEHTDTQYF. The CDR3 DNA reads as TGTGCCAGCAGCTTAGGTCGCGGGACAGAGCACACAGATACGCAGTATTTT.

The rearrangement uses TRBV6-1 and TRBJ2-2; 9 nucleotides match TRBD2. The CDR3 spans 15 residues. Germline values: CDR1 MNHNS, CDR2 SASEGT. V shed 2 bases and J 13 bases; nucleotides not matched to a gene: 11. CDR3 nucleotides: TGTGCCAGCAGTGAACCCGTTAGCGGGAGCGGTGGGCTGTTTTTT. It specifies CASSEPVSGSGGLFF.

This chain links TRBV7-9 with TRBJ1-5; 7 bases match TRBD1. CDR3 size: 14 residues. Trimming removed 1 base from V and 6 bases from J; junction bases left unmatched: 3. Per the germline V gene, CDR1 is SEHNR and CDR2 is FQNEAQ (reference sequence). This CDR3 reads CASSLGQGFQPQHF. CDR3 DNA: TGTGCCAGCAGCTTAGGACAGGGTTTTCAGCCCCAGCATTTT.

The chain combines TRBV6-5 with TRBJ2-7; possibly TRBD2 for D (6 bases). The germline gives CDR1 MNHEY, CDR2 SVGAGI. V lost 6 bases and J 2 bases, leaving 14 bases between the germline ends. The length of the CDR3 is 14 residues. CDR3 in amino acids: CASRNGWEAYEQYF. The CDR3 bases are TGTGCCAGCAGGAATGGTTGGGAGGCCTACGAGCAGTACTTC.

This sequence joins TRBV3-1 (or the pseudogene TRBV3-2) and TRBJ1-2; 7 nucleotides agree with TRBD1. The CDR3 spans 16 residues. The germline CDR1 and CDR2 sequences are LGHDT and YNNKEL (reference sequence). Losses at the gene ends were 0 bases for V and 8 bases for J; bases not matched to a gene: 12. The CDR3 loop reads CASSQDLKGAGWGYTF. The CDR3, as DNA: TGTGCCAGCAGCCAAGATCTTAAGGGGGCAGGCTGGGGCTACACCTTC.

The gene calls are TRBV15 and TRBJ1-5; TRBD1 might be the D (5 bases). CDR3 length equals 14 residues. CDR1 and CDR2 from the germline V gene are LNHNV and YYDKDF (reference sequence). V was cut by 0 bases and J by 6 bases, with 9 bases left in between. For the CDR3, the DNA is TGTGCCACCAGCAGAGATGGGGGGGGTCAGCCCCAGCATTTT. Amino acids: CATSRDGGGQPQHF.

The chain recombines TRBV6-4 with TRBJ2-3; D gene uncertain. The CDR3 spans 15 residues. V lost 0 bases and J 2 bases, leaving 9 bases between the germline ends. Per germline, CDR1 MRHNA and CDR2 SNTAGT. The DNA for the CDR3 is TGTGCCAGCAGTGACTCGGCCCGCTCCACAGATACGCAGTATTTT. It codes for CASSDSARSTDTQYF.

V and J are TRBV6-5 and TRBJ1-5; the D is unclear. The germline gives CDR1 MNHEY, CDR2 SVGAGI. This CDR3 region has 15 residues. The germline V and J ends were trimmed by 0 bases and 3 bases, with 9 bases remaining between them. DNA of the CDR3: TGTGCCAGCAGTTACTCGACACAGAACAATCAGCCCCAGCATTTT. This translates into CASSYSTQNNQPQHF.

This rearrangement joins TRBV3-1 (or the pseudogene TRBV3-2) to TRBJ2-7; 8 bases map to TRBD1. CDR1 LGHDT and CDR2 YNNKEL come from the germline V gene (reference sequence). This CDR3 has 16 amino acids. V trimming: 4 bases; J trimming: 4 bases; junction bases outside the gene matches: 12. The CDR3 loop is CASSLGTGTGGYEQYF. DNA of the CDR3: TGTGCCAGCAGCCTAGGGACCGGGACAGGCGGGTACGAGCAGTACTTC.

This rearrangement joins TRBV9 to TRBJ1-1; D might be TRBD1 (5 bases). The CDR3 spans 14 residues. The V and J ends lost 0 bases and 6 bases respectively, with 12 bases between them. Germline assignment: CDR1 SGDLS and CDR2 YYNGEE. For the CDR3, the DNA is TGTGCCAGCAGCGTAGTAACAGGCCCCTCTGAAGCTTTCTTT. It codes for CASSVVTGPSEAFF. The full variable domain, with the rest looked up from reference TRBV9 and TRBJ1-1, is DSGVTQTPKHLITATGQRVTLRCSPRSGDLSVYWYQQSLDQGLQFLIQYYNGEERAKGNILERFSAQQFPDLHSELNLSSLELGDSALYFCASSVVTGPSEAFFGQGTRLTVV.

V gene TRBV7-2 combines with J gene TRBJ1-1; 9 nucleotides agree with TRBD1. The CDR3 is made up of 19 amino acids. V shed 2 bases and J 3 bases; nucleotides not matched to a gene: 16. Germline V gives CDR1 SGHTA, CDR2 FQGNSA. The CDR3 DNA sequence: TGTGCCAGCAGCTTATATCTGGTACAGGGGGCCAGGCTGGACACTGAAGCTTTCTTT. Encoded protein: CASSLYLVQGARLDTEAFF.

The chain joins TRBV7-8 to TRBJ1-1; D is perhaps TRBD1 (6 bases). CDR1 is SGHVS, CDR2 FQNEAQ, per germline. The germline V and J ends were trimmed by 4 bases and 4 bases, with 16 bases remaining between them. This CDR3 is built from 15 residues. This CDR3 is CASSSRTGGGTEAFF. The CDR3 DNA reads TGTGCCAGCAGCTCGCGTACGGGAGGGGGCACTGAAGCTTTCTTT.

The V and J genes are TRBV4-1 and TRBJ1-1; 7 bases line up with TRBD1. Germline CDR1 is MGHRA and CDR2 is YSYEKL. Trimming removed 4 bases from V and 4 bases from J; junction bases left unmatched: 9. This CDR3 has 15 amino acids. This chain's CDR3 is CASSPDPTGITEAFF. CDR3 bases: TGCGCCAGCAGCCCCGACCCGACAGGGATCACTGAAGCTTTCTTT.

The V gene is TRBV19, the J gene TRBJ1-1; D call uncertain. The germline V gene encodes CDR1 LNHDA and CDR2 SQIVND (reference sequence). V lost 3 bases, J lost 4 bases, and 9 bases lay in between. The CDR3 spans 13 residues. DNA of the CDR3: TGTGCCAGTAGTATGTTGCGTCGCACTGAAGCTTTCTTT. Protein: CASSMLRRTEAFF. Drawing the rest from reference TRBV19 and TRBJ1-1, the complete variable domain is DGGITQSPKYLFRKEGQNVTLSCEQNLNHDAMYWYRQDPGQGLRLIYYSQIVNDFQKGDIAEGYSVSREKKESFPLTVTSAQKNPTAFYLCASSMLRRTEAFFGQGTRLTVV.

This chain uses TRBV7-2 with TRBJ2-7; 8 bases agree with TRBD1. Germline trimming cut 5 bases from V and 2 bases from J; bases unmatched to any gene: 5. The CDR3 extends over 14 amino acids. The V gene's germline CDR1 is SGHTA and CDR2 FQGNSA. CDR3 DNA sequence: TGTGCCAGCAGCCTGGACAGGGCAACCTACGAGCAGTACTTC. Translation: CASSLDRATYEQYF.

This rearrangement joins TRBV9 to TRBJ1-2; tentative D call: TRBD1 (5 bases). The CDR3 contains 14 residues. The germline V gene encodes CDR1 SGDLS and CDR2 YYNGEE. The V end was cut by 6 bases, the J end by 4 bases, with 16 bases between. CDR3 amino acids: CASTDSYGGYGYTF. The DNA of the CDR3 is TGTGCCAGCACCGATAGTTACGGGGGCTATGGCTACACCTTC.

Only a few counts were recorded for this clone. V is TRBV14 and J is TRBJ2-6; D not certain. Germline V gene sequence: CDR1 SGHDN, CDR2 FVKESK. This CDR3 region has 16 residues. V dropped 3 bases and J dropped 2 bases, with 11 bases sitting between them. CDR3 sequence (DNA): TGTGCCAGCAGCCAGGGCTGGGTGGCTGGGGCCAACGTCCTGACTTTC. Protein sequence: CASSQGWVAGANVLTF. Full variable domain (remainder filled in from reference TRBV14 and TRBJ2-6): EAGVTQFPSHSVIEKGQTVTLRCDPISGHDNLYWYRRVMGKEIKFLLHFVKESKQDESGMPNNRFLAERTGGTYSTLKVQPAELEDSGVYFCASSQGWVAGANVLTFGAGSRLTVL.

This rearrangement joins TRBV6-6 to TRBJ1-2; 10 nucleotides line up with TRBD1. Trimming took 6 bases from V and 3 from J; bases not matched to a gene: 10. This CDR3 spans 16 amino acids. Germline V gene data show CDR1 as MNHNY and CDR2 as SVGAGI (reference sequence). CDR3 amino acids: CASSIPRTGGDYGYTF. DNA of the CDR3: TGTGCCAGCAGCATACCTAGGACAGGGGGGGACTATGGCTACACCTTC.

The chain couples TRBV4-1 to TRBJ2-7, with 7 bases that match TRBD2. Trimming removed 1 base from V and 4 bases from J; junction bases left unmatched: 16. CDR1 is MGHRA, CDR2 YSYEKL, per germline. The CDR3 is 18 amino acids. DNA of the CDR3: TGCGCCAGCAGCCAAGTCATCTTGGCGGGAGCTTTTCGGTACGAGCAGTACTTC. Translation gives CASSQVILAGAFRYEQYF.

The CDR3 spells CASSLAGGTYYNEQFF. The CDR3 DNA is TGTGCCAGCAGCTTAGCGGGGGGGACTTACTACAATGAGCAGTTCTTC. V is TRBV7-8 and J is TRBJ2-1; 7 bases line up with TRBD2. The CDR3 has 16 residues. J gave up 3 bases and V 0 bases, and 5 bases lay outside the gene matches. Germline assignment: CDR1 SGHVS and CDR2 FQNEAQ.

The chain couples TRBV28 to TRBJ2-3; no clear D gene. The V end lost 6 bases, the J end lost 0 bases, and 4 bases lay between the germline ends. Looked up from germline, CDR1 is MDHEN and CDR2 is SYDVKM. The CDR3 spans 12 residues. CDR3 sequence: CASRLSTDTQYF. In DNA, the CDR3 is TGTGCCAGCAGACTAAGCACAGATACGCAGTATTTT.

The CDR3 loop reads CASSYEPGDTIYF. For the CDR3, the DNA is TGCGCCAGCAGCTACGAACCCGGGGACACCATATATTTT. The chain carries TRBV5-1 and TRBJ1-3; D call uncertain. The germline V gene has CDR1 SGHRS and CDR2 YFSETQ. V was cut by 3 bases and J by 8 bases, with 12 bases left in between. The CDR3 has 13 amino acids.

The rearrangement links TRBV6-6 to TRBJ2-7, with a possible D match to TRBD1 (6 bases). Looked up from germline, CDR1 is MNHNY and CDR2 is SVGAGI (reference sequence). The CDR3 contains 15 residues. V was shortened by 2 bases and J by 3 bases, with 14 bases between the two germline ends. Here the CDR3 reads CASSYGTYHFYEQYF. The CDR3 region has the DNA TGTGCCAGCAGTTACGGGACATACCACTTCTACGAGCAGTACTTC.

The chain joins TRBV27 to TRBJ2-5; D might be TRBD2 (5 bases). The germline CDR1 and CDR2 sequences are MNHEY and SMNVEV (reference sequence). The CDR3 is 12 residues long. Trimming pared 2 bases from V and 4 bases from J, leaving 5 bases between. The chain's CDR3 is CASSLAGETQYF. The CDR3 nucleotides are TGTGCCAGCAGTTTAGCGGGAGAGACCCAGTACTTC.

The CDR3 bases are TGCGCCAGCAGCCAAATGGGACAGGGCCCCTACGAGCAGTACTTC. Protein sequence: CASSQMGQGPYEQYF. The V and J genes are TRBV5-1 and TRBJ2-7; 9 bases line up with TRBD1. The trim removed 4 bases at V and 2 bases at J, leaving 7 bases unmatched. The CDR3 sequence is 15 residues long. The germline V gene encodes CDR1 SGHRS and CDR2 YFSETQ.

This chain links TRBV11-2 with TRBJ1-2; 10 nucleotides line up with TRBD1. The trim removed 6 bases at V and 4 bases at J, leaving 8 bases unmatched. Germline CDR1 reads SGHAT; CDR2 reads FQNNGV. The CDR3 runs to 15 residues. CDR3 in amino acids: CASSKDRGRIYGYTF. The CDR3 nucleotides read TGTGCCAGCAGTAAAGACAGGGGGCGCATCTATGGCTACACCTTC. Looking up the rest from reference TRBV11-2 and TRBJ1-2 gives the full variable domain: EAGVAQSPRYKIIEKRQSVAFWCNPISGHATLYWYQQILGQGPKLLIQFQNNGVVDDSQLPKDRFSAERLKGVDSTLKIQPAKLEDSAVYLCASSKDRGRIYGYTFGSGTRLTVV.